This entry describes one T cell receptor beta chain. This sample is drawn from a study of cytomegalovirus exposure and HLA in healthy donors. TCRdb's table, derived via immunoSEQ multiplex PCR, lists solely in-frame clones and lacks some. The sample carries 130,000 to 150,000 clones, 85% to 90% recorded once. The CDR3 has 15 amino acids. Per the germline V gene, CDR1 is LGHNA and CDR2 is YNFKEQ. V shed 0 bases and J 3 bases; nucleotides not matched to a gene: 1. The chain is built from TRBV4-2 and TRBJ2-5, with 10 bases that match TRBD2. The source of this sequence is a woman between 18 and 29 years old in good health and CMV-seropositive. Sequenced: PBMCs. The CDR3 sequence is CASSQELAGEETQYF. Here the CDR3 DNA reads TGTGCCAGCAGCCAAGAGCTAGCGGGAGAAGAGACCCAGTACTTC.